This T cell receptor (beta chain) was sequenced in a study of T-cell reconstitution after alpha-beta-depleted transplantation in children. This clonotype was recorded many times. Preparing the TCRbeta library involved the use of unique molecular identifiers. TCRdb called the PCR reads again in MiXCR, with one record for every CDR3 protein. The table includes just over 70,000 distinct CDR3 sequences, approximately 7.4% detected once. The sample was PBMCs from the stem cell graft donor, taken from the stem cell graft. This receptor was identified in a human donor who donated a stem cell graft to a child with acute lymphoblastic leukemia.

CDR3 bases: TGTGCCAGCAGCTTAGATGTGCCTGGGGATGAGCAGTTCTTC. Protein sequence: CASSLDVPGDEQFF. The J gene is TRBJ2-1, the V gene TRBV11-2, with D unresolved. The CDR3 loop spans 14 amino acids. Per the germline V gene, CDR1 is SGHAT and CDR2 is FQNNGV. V lost 0 bases to trimming and J lost 8 bases, with 11 bases between them. The full variable domain, with the rest looked up from reference TRBV11-2 and TRBJ2-1, is EAGVAQSPRYKIIEKRQSVAFWCNPISGHATLYWYQQILGQGPKLLIQFQNNGVVDDSQLPKDRFSAERLKGVDSTLKIQPAKLEDSAVYLCASSLDVPGDEQFFGPGTRLTVL.